This entry lists 21 T cell receptor beta chains sequenced from one sample in a study of regulatory T cells in long-lasting Graves disease. Arm-PCR of CDR3 regions with iRepertoire HTBI primers generated TCR beta libraries. TCRdb reprocessed the multiplex PCR reads with MiXCR, giving one entry per CDR3 protein. The data show some 280,000 distinct CDR3 sequences, 22% seen once. Stated time point: persistent/refractory GD, antithyroid drugs over 5 years with positive TRAb. The TCR library was made from RNA extracted from PBMCs. The material sequenced was peripheral blood mononuclear cells (PBMCs), taken when the disease was refractory, from a patient treated with antithyroid drugs. The source of these receptors is a female donor with Graves disease.

There are many counts of this clonotype. The genes are TRBV18 and TRBJ1-2; a possible D gene is TRBD1 (5 bases). In germline, CDR1 is KGHSH, CDR2 LQKENI. Trimming shortened V by 2 bases and J by 3 bases, and 13 bases separated the two germline ends. The CDR3 contains 15 residues. The CDR3 is CASSPVPRDHYGYTF. The CDR3 DNA is TGTGCCAGCTCACCAGTTCCAAGGGACCACTATGGCTACACCTTC.

This clonotype was recorded only once. The J gene is TRBJ2-5, the V gene TRBV6-1, with D unresolved. The CDR3 runs to 15 residues. Germline values: CDR1 MNHNS, CDR2 SASEGT. The V gene lost 2 bases and the J gene lost 4 bases, with 14 bases spanning the gap. CDR3 bases: TGTGCCAGCAGTGAAAGTTATGGTGGGATAGAGACCCAGTACTTC. It encodes CASSESYGGIETQYF.

A word on this clonotype: A single base separates this from a much larger clone, so it may be a read error. This sequence joins TRBV6-2 or TRBV6-3 and TRBJ2-7; D tentatively fits TRBD1 or TRBD2 (5 bases each). CDR3 length: 15 residues. Germline V gene data show CDR1 as MNHEY and CDR2 as SVGEGT. The germline V and J ends were trimmed by 8 bases and 5 bases, with 22 bases remaining between them. The CDR3 reads CASGGRDLETDEQYF. The CDR3 nucleotides read TGTGCCAGCGGAGGACGGGACCTCGAAACGGACGAGCAGTACTTC.

This clonotype was counted at least ten times. The genes are TRBV20-1 and TRBJ1-2; possible D gene TRBD1, 5 bases. The V end lost 7 bases, the J end lost 3 bases, and 15 bases lay between the germline ends. CDR1 and CDR2 from the germline V gene are DFQATT and SNEGSKA (reference sequence). The CDR3 contains 13 residues. The DNA for the CDR3 is TGCAGTGGGATAAGTGGGGGGGACTATGGCTACACCTTC. This sequence encodes CSGISGGDYGYTF.

The rearrangement links TRBV5-1 to TRBJ2-7; perhaps TRBD2 as D (6 bases). Trimming took 4 bases from V and 5 from J, leaving 19 bases between them. The germline gives CDR1 SGHRS, CDR2 YFSETQ. This CDR3 region has 15 residues. The CDR3 is CASSHGTARVDEQYF. For the CDR3, the DNA is TGCGCCAGCAGCCACGGGACTGCGAGGGTGGACGAGCAGTACTTC.

Only a few counts were recorded for this clonotype. The chain is built from TRBV3-1 and TRBJ2-7; maybe TRBD2 (5 bases). Looked up from germline, CDR1 is LGHDT and CDR2 is YNNKEL (reference sequence). This CDR3 is 16 amino acids long. V dropped 4 bases and J dropped 0 bases, with 16 bases sitting between them. DNA for the CDR3: TGTGCCAGCAGCCTAGGAGGAGGCTTAAGCTCCTACGAGCAGTACTTC. Protein sequence: CASSLGGGLSSYEQYF.

This clonotype was detected ten times or more. The chain links TRBV28 to TRBJ1-1; D is unresolved. The germline V and J ends were trimmed by 2 bases and 3 bases, with 10 bases remaining between them. Germline V lookup: CDR1 MDHEN, CDR2 SYDVKM. This CDR3 region has 14 residues. Written as DNA, the CDR3 is TGTGCCAGCAGTTTAAGAGAAACTCACACTGAAGCTTTCTTT. Its translation is CASSLRETHTEAFF.

The chain carries TRBV14 and TRBJ2-2; D gene uncertain. V was pared by 0 bases and J by 7 bases, with 18 bases between. The CDR3 contains 17 residues. Germline CDR1 SGHDN, CDR2 FVKESK. CDR3 coding DNA: TGTGCCAGCAGCCAAGAGGCAACAGCTTGGGGTGGCGGGGAGCTGTTTTTT. Translating it yields CASSQEATAWGGGELFF.

This clonotype was found a few times. V gene TRBV6-9 combines with J gene TRBJ1-2, with D possibly matching TRBD1 (5 bases). The V and J ends lost 4 bases and 5 bases respectively, with 11 bases between them. The CDR3 contains 13 residues. Germline V gene data show CDR1 as MNHGY and CDR2 as SVAAGI. The CDR3 spells CASSFRRGYGYTF. The CDR3 DNA reads TGTGCCAGCAGTTTTCGGAGGGGATATGGCTACACCTTC.

This clonotype occurred many times. The chain couples TRBV29-1 to TRBJ2-7; TRBD2 is a possible D gene (7 bases). Germline CDR1 is SQVTM and CDR2 is ANQGSEA. Between the trimmed V and J ends, which lost 2 bases and 4 bases, there was a span of 12 bases. This CDR3 contains 13 residues. The CDR3 DNA sequence: TGCAGCGTTGAACCGGGGGGCACGTACGAGCAGTACTTC. This translates into CSVEPGGTYEQYF.

This clonotype was seen repeatedly, ten times or more. This chain links TRBV7-2 with TRBJ2-7; 12 bases match TRBD2. Trimming removed 0 bases from V and 3 bases from J; junction bases left unmatched: 6. This CDR3 spans 17 amino acids. Germline CDR1 reads SGHTA; CDR2 reads FQGNSA. Here the CDR3 reads CASSLATSGGPFYEQYF. The CDR3 coding sequence is TGTGCCAGCAGCTTAGCTACTAGCGGGGGGCCATTCTACGAGCAGTACTTC.

This clonotype was recorded many times. The rearrangement uses TRBV20-1 and TRBJ2-7; D gene unclear. V dropped 1 base and J dropped 5 bases, with 6 bases sitting between them. Germline CDR1 DFQATT, CDR2 SNEGSKA (reference sequence). The CDR3 runs 11 residues. In nucleotides, the CDR3 is TGCAGTGCTAGAGCGGGTGACGAGCAGTACTTC. This sequence encodes CSARAGDEQYF.

This clonotype was detected a few times. CDR3 protein: CASSESIYGRERGEKLFF. In DNA, the CDR3 is TGTGCCAGCAGTGAAAGTATTTACGGAAGGGAAAGGGGTGAAAAACTGTTTTTT. The chain is built from TRBV6-1 and TRBJ1-4; D is possibly TRBD1 (5 bases). The V gene lost 2 bases and the J gene lost 7 bases, with 23 bases spanning the gap. This CDR3 spans 18 amino acids. Germline values: CDR1 MNHNS, CDR2 SASEGT.

The chain carries TRBV3-1 and TRBJ2-7, with a weak D call TRBD1 (5 bases). Deletions cut 0 bases from V and 0 bases from J, with 12 bases between. CDR3 length: 16 amino acids. The germline gives CDR1 LGHDT, CDR2 YNNKEL (reference sequence). CDR3 nucleotide sequence: TGTGCCAGCAGCCAAGATTTGGGGCGTACCTCCTACGAGCAGTACTTC. Encoded protein: CASSQDLGRTSYEQYF.

This clonotype was seen only a few times. The V and J genes are TRBV13 and TRBJ2-2, with TRBD2 matching over 13 bases. V shed 3 bases and J 7 bases; nucleotides not matched to a gene: 11. This CDR3 region has 18 residues. Germline V CDR1 and CDR2: PRHDT, FYEKMQ (reference sequence). The chain's CDR3 is CASSFYELAGGPDGELFF. Here the CDR3 DNA reads TGTGCCAGCAGCTTCTACGAACTAGCGGGAGGGCCGGACGGGGAGCTGTTTTTT.

This clonotype was seen at least ten times. The chain joins TRBV12-3 or TRBV12-4 to TRBJ1-4, with a tentative D call TRBD1 (6 bases). Trimming took 5 bases from V and 8 from J, leaving 15 bases between them. The CDR3 is 14 amino acids. CDR3 sequence (DNA): TGTGCCAGCAGTGGCCGGGGGCCTTTAGAAAAACTGTTTTTT. The encoded protein is CASSGRGPLEKLFF.

This clonotype was detected only a few times. This sequence joins TRBV6-1 and TRBJ2-2; weak D call: TRBD2 (6 bases). Germline loops: CDR1 MNHNS, CDR2 SASEGT. CDR3 size: 14 residues. Deletions cut 11 bases from V and 0 bases from J, with 13 bases between. CDR3 region: CAGQTRANTGELFF. The CDR3, as DNA: TGTGCCGGCCAGACTAGAGCGAACACCGGGGAGCTGTTTTTT.

The table lists this clonotype with a few counts. The V gene is TRBV6-1, the J gene TRBJ2-7, with D unclear. Trimming stripped 8 bases from V and 2 bases from J, with 13 bases between. This CDR3 comprises 13 residues. The germline V gene encodes CDR1 MNHNS and CDR2 SASEGT. The CDR3, as DNA: TGTGCCAGCGGTGTAGATCTAGCCTACGAGCAGTACTTC. Its translation: CASGVDLAYEQYF.

This clonotype was detected only a few times. The rearrangement joins TRBV20-1 to TRBJ2-7, with 8 bases fitting TRBD2. The V segment lost 2 bases and the J segment 3 bases; nucleotides outside the gene matches: 15. Germline loops: CDR1 DFQATT, CDR2 SNEGSKA (reference sequence). This CDR3 comprises 17 residues. The CDR3 DNA is TGCAGTGCTAGACCCCCCGAGGGTAGCGGGATCCTCTACGAGCAGTACTTC. Its translation: CSARPPEGSGILYEQYF.

In this sample, this clonotype turned up many times. The chain links TRBV28 to TRBJ1-5; 7 bases are a match to TRBD1. Germline trimming cut 5 bases from V and 5 bases from J; bases unmatched to any gene: 9. The germline V gene encodes CDR1 MDHEN and CDR2 SYDVKM. The CDR3 contains 15 residues. CDR3 residues: CASSRQGPIYQPQHF. The DNA of the CDR3 is TGTGCCAGCAGTAGACAGGGACCGATTTATCAGCCCCAGCATTTT.

This sequence joins TRBV4-3 and TRBJ1-1; D may be TRBD1 (5 bases). Trimming took off 6 bases at V and 4 bases at J, with 15 bases between the two ends. This CDR3 has 14 residues. The germline V gene encodes CDR1 LGHNA and CDR2 YSLEER. This CDR3 reads CASSWQGRFTEAFF. CDR3 DNA: TGCGCCAGCAGTTGGCAGGGACGTTTCACTGAAGCTTTCTTT.